Listed here are 22 T cell receptor beta chains from one sample, sequenced in a study of low-dose radiotherapy and immunotherapy resistance in tumors. Sample time point: after trial treatment. Sample treatment: LDRT plus nivolumab, ipilimumab, low-dose cyclophosphamide and aspirin (RACIN trial). With TRAV- and TRBV-specific primers, first-strand cDNA was made, covering the alpha and beta chains. Over around 19 PCR cycles, TCRs were amplified from a constant-region primer and V-primer adapter. TCRdb ran MiXCR on the reads and lists one entry per CDR3 protein. The table records 100,000 or so distinct CDR3 sequences, 20% of them present only once. Sequencing used PBMCs, obtained after low-dose radiotherapy plus immunotherapy. These receptors all come from a male donor with prostate cancer.

The sample holds many counts of this clonotype. The chain uses TRBV5-1 and TRBJ1-3; D may be TRBD1 (5 bases). The CDR3 is made up of 15 amino acids. Germline V gene sequence: CDR1 SGHRS, CDR2 YFSETQ. V lost 0 bases to trimming and J lost 2 bases, with 9 bases between them. CDR3 loop: CASSLEDSPGNTIYF. The CDR3 DNA follows: TGCGCCAGCAGCTTGGAAGACAGCCCTGGAAACACCATATATTTT.

This clonotype was found many times. This rearrangement joins TRBV20-1 to TRBJ2-3; 7 bases map to TRBD1. This CDR3 spans 12 amino acids. The junction had 2 bases not matched to a gene; V was cut back by 3 bases and J by 5 bases. Germline V CDR1 and CDR2: DFQATT, SNEGSKA (reference sequence). The CDR3 reads CSASTGEDTQYF. The CDR3 region has the DNA TGCAGTGCTAGTACAGGGGAAGATACGCAGTATTTT.

This clonotype was recorded at least ten times. The gene calls are TRBV5-3 and TRBJ2-1; D perhaps matches TRBD2 (5 bases). TRBV5-3 is an ORF for which the function is uncertain. The CDR3 contains 13 residues. With 8 bases removed from V and 7 bases from J, the gap between germline ends came to 16 bases. CDR3 sequence (DNA): TGTGCCAGCCTTACGGGGTATGGGAATGAGCAGTTCTTC. This encodes CASLTGYGNEQFF.

Ten or more counts support this clonotype. The CDR3 protein is CSAMDRASQPQHF. CDR3 nucleotides: TGCAGTGCTATGGACAGGGCTTCACAGCCCCAGCATTTT. The chain employs TRBV20-1 and TRBJ1-5; TRBD1 matches at 8 bases. V lost 4 bases, J lost 7 bases, and 6 bases stayed unmatched. This CDR3 comprises 13 residues. Germline V gene data show CDR1 as DFQATT and CDR2 as SNEGSKA (reference sequence).

This clonotype was seen many times. This rearrangement joins TRBV14 to TRBJ2-7; D gene unclear. The CDR3 runs to 16 residues. V was pared by 1 base and J by 3 bases, with 16 bases between. Germline V gives CDR1 SGHDN, CDR2 FVKESK. CDR3 protein: CASSQVNRAVVYEQYF. In DNA, the CDR3 is TGTGCCAGCAGCCAAGTTAACCGGGCGGTAGTCTACGAGCAGTACTTC.

This clonotype has ten or more counts. The rearrangement links TRBV12-3 or TRBV12-4 to TRBJ2-3; the D gene is possibly TRBD1 (6 bases). The ends were cut back, 6 bases at V and 0 bases at J, with 16 bases in the middle. The CDR3 runs to 16 residues. The CDR3 DNA sequence: TGTGCCAGCAGGTTTTCCCAGGGGCCTAGCACAGATACGCAGTATTTT. It yields the protein CASRFSQGPSTDTQYF.

This clonotype has at least ten counts. The chain employs TRBV2 and TRBJ2-1, with TRBD2 matching over 13 bases. The germline V gene encodes CDR1 SNHLY and CDR2 FYNNEI. This CDR3 region has 16 residues. The V and J ends lost 4 bases and 4 bases, in that order; junction bases with no gene match: 4. The DNA of the CDR3 is TGTGCCAGCAGTGCCTTACTAGCGGGGGGGTACAATGAGCAGTTCTTC. It specifies CASSALLAGGYNEQFF.

The table lists this clonotype with many counts. The chain is built from TRBV18 and TRBJ2-1; D could derive from TRBD1 or TRBD2 (5 bases each). The CDR3 has 15 residues. The V and J ends lost 6 bases and 5 bases respectively, with 17 bases between them. The germline V gene encodes CDR1 KGHSH and CDR2 LQKENI. The DNA for the CDR3 is TGTGCCAGCTCGCCTCCTCGGGACGGAGACAATGAGCAGTTCTTC. This gives the protein CASSPPRDGDNEQFF. The whole variable domain, filled in from reference TRBV18 and TRBJ2-1, reads NAGVMQNPRHLVRRRGQEARLRCSPMKGHSHVYWYRQLPEEGLKFMVYLQKENIIDESGMPKERFSAEFPKEGPSILRIQQVVRGDSAAYFCASSPPRDGDNEQFFGPGTRLTVL.

A few counts support this clonotype. V is TRBV25-1 and J is TRBJ2-1; the match to TRBD2 covers 8 bases. Germline values: CDR1 MGHDK, CDR2 SYGVNS. The CDR3 covers 14 residues. J gave up 6 bases and V 4 bases, and 5 bases lay outside the gene matches. Written as DNA, the CDR3 is TGTGCCAGCAGTGGGAGCGGGGGTGGCAATGAGCAGTTCTTC. It yields the protein CASSGSGGGNEQFF.

The chain links TRBV6-2 or TRBV6-3 to TRBJ1-3; D ambiguous. V was pared by 7 bases and J by 0 bases, with 4 bases between. The germline V gene has CDR1 MNHEY and CDR2 SVGEGT. This CDR3 comprises 12 residues. CDR3 bases: TGTGCCAGCACGTTCTCTGGAAACACCATATATTTT. It translates to CASTFSGNTIYF.

This clonotype was seen ten or more times. CDR3 loop: CASSTRQGVHEQYF. The CDR3 DNA follows: TGTGCCAGCAGTACGAGACAGGGGGTCCACGAGCAGTACTTC. The gene calls are TRBV2 and TRBJ2-7; 9 bases fit TRBD1. Germline V gene data show CDR1 as SNHLY and CDR2 as FYNNEI. V lost 5 bases to trimming and J lost 5 bases; unmatched junction nucleotides: 7. CDR3 size: 14 residues.

This clonotype was found many times. This chain connects TRBV6-1 to TRBJ2-7; no clear D gene. The V and J ends lost 8 bases and 4 bases respectively, with 18 bases between them. Germline assignment: CDR1 MNHNS and CDR2 SASEGT. CDR3 length: 14 residues. The CDR3 DNA sequence: TGTGCCAGCCTCCCCGCAGCATCCCTTTACGAGCAGTACTTC. Translation: CASLPAASLYEQYF.

This clonotype was seen many times. The rearrangement joins TRBV4-1 to TRBJ2-3; D possibly corresponds to TRBD2 (6 bases). Per germline, CDR1 MGHRA and CDR2 YSYEKL. The CDR3 loop spans 15 amino acids. V dropped 3 bases and J dropped 0 bases, with 10 bases sitting between them. The CDR3 nucleotides read TGCGCCAGCAGCCACGTAGCGGATAGCACAGATACGCAGTATTTT. It translates to CASSHVADSTDTQYF.

Points on this clonotype: A much larger clone lies one base from this, so it may be a read error. The chain has TRBV29-1 and TRBJ2-1; TRBD2 matches at 7 bases. Germline CDR1 is SQVTM and CDR2 is ANQGSEA. V lost 7 bases, J lost 9 bases, and 6 bases stayed unmatched. CDR3 length: 11 amino acids. The CDR3 nucleotides are TGCAGCGAGGGAGGGCCAGGTGAGCAGTTCTTC. Amino acids: CSEGGPGEQFF.

This clonotype has a count of ten or more. In DNA form, the CDR3 reads TGTGCCAGCAGCCAAGGGGGGACCCCGCGAGGGGAAGATACGCAGTATTTT. It translates to CASSQGGTPRGEDTQYF. The chain recombines TRBV14 with TRBJ2-3; possibly TRBD1 or TRBD2 for D (5 bases each). This CDR3 comprises 17 residues. CDR1 is SGHDN and CDR2 is FVKESK in the germline V gene. Between the trimmed V and J ends, which lost 1 base and 5 bases, there was a span of 19 bases. The complete variable domain, with remaining parts taken from reference TRBV14 and TRBJ2-3, reads EAGVTQFPSHSVIEKGQTVTLRCDPISGHDNLYWYRRVMGKEIKFLLHFVKESKQDESGMPNNRFLAERTGGTYSTLKVQPAELEDSGVYFCASSQGGTPRGEDTQYFGPGTRLTVL.

The chain joins TRBV11-1 to TRBJ2-1, with 7 bases identical to TRBD2. Trimming removed 5 bases from V and 1 base from J; junction bases left unmatched: 2. Germline values: CDR1 SGHAT, CDR2 FQDESV (reference sequence). The CDR3 is 14 amino acids. This CDR3 reads CASSSGASYNEQFF. As DNA, the CDR3 is TGTGCCAGCAGCAGCGGGGCATCCTACAATGAGCAGTTCTTC.

The chain couples TRBV6-2 or TRBV6-3 to TRBJ2-2; the match to TRBD2 covers 12 bases. The germline CDR1 and CDR2 sequences are MNHEY and SVGEGT. The V segment lost 2 bases and the J segment 4 bases; nucleotides outside the gene matches: 8. CDR3 size: 18 residues. The CDR3 reads CASSYGTSGLRPTGELFF. The CDR3 DNA reads TGTGCCAGCAGTTACGGGACTAGCGGGCTAAGACCCACCGGGGAGCTGTTTTTT.

This clonotype was seen ten or more times. This chain links TRBV6-2 or TRBV6-3 with TRBJ2-7; 7 bases fit TRBD2. The CDR3 runs 14 residues. Trimming removed 6 bases from V and 3 bases from J; junction bases left unmatched: 8. CDR1 is MNHEY and CDR2 is SVGEGT in the germline V gene. CDR3 sequence (DNA): TGTGCCAGCAGGGGGGAGGGCGGCTACTACGAGCAGTACTTC. Its translation: CASRGEGGYYEQYF.

This clonotype was counted once. It is unclear where the CDR3 begins or ends on the DNA, so no DNA is shown, and the CDR3 is as TCRdb lists it. This chain joins TRBV7-8 and TRBJ2-3; TRBD1, the table's D call, lacks a check against the DNA. Germline values: CDR1 SGHVS, CDR2 FQNEAQ. The CDR3 extends over 22 residues, inclusive of both ends. The CDR3 sequence is CASSFYICSARGTGGRADTQYF.

This clonotype was seen many times. This sequence joins TRBV5-1 and TRBJ2-7; D is unresolved. The germline V gene encodes CDR1 SGHRS and CDR2 YFSETQ. V lost 0 bases and J 4 bases, leaving 8 bases between the germline ends. The CDR3 spans 13 residues. Written as DNA, the CDR3 is TGCGCCAGCAGCTTGGGTGGATTTTACGAGCAGTACTTC. This translates into CASSLGGFYEQYF.

This clonotype was seen many times. The rearrangement uses TRBV19 and TRBJ2-3, with TRBD1 as a possible D gene (5 bases). The V gene lost 5 bases and the J gene lost 4 bases, with 16 bases spanning the gap. The CDR3 has 15 residues. Germline loops: CDR1 LNHDA, CDR2 SQIVND (reference sequence). CDR3 in amino acids: CASSPEGDLADTQYF. The CDR3 bases are TGTGCCAGTAGTCCCGAAGGGGATTTAGCAGATACGCAGTATTTT.

This clonotype has a count of ten or more. The V gene is TRBV6-4, the J gene TRBJ1-1; 7 bases match TRBD1. The germline CDR1 and CDR2 sequences are MRHNA and SNTAGT. V lost 6 bases and J lost 1; bases outside the gene matches: 11. This CDR3 has 16 residues. This CDR3 reads CASSRSPRGSNTEAFF. CDR3 coding DNA: TGTGCCAGCAGCCGGTCCCCCAGGGGGTCGAACACTGAAGCTTTCTTT.